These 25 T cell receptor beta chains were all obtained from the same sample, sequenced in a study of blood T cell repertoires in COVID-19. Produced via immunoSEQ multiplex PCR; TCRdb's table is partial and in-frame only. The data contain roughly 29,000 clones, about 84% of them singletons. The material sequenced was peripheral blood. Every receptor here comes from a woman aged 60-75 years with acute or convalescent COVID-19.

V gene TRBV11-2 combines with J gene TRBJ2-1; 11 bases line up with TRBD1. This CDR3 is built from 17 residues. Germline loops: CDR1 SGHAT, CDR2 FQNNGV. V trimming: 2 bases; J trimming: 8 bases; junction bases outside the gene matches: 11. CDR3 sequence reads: CASSLTTGTGGLDEQFF. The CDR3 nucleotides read TGTGCCAGCAGCTTAACCACCGGGACAGGGGGATTAGATGAGCAGTTCTTC.

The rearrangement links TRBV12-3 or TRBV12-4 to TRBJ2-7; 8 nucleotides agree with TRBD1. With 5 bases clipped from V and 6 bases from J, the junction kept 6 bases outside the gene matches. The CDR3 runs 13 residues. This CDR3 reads CASSPRQGREQYF. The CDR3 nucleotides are TGTGCCAGCAGTCCCCGACAGGGGCGCGAGCAGTACTTC.

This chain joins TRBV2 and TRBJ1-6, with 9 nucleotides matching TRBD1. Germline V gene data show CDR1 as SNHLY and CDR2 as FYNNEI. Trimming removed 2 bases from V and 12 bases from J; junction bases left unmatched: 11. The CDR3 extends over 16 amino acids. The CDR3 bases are TGTGCCAGCAGTGAATGGACAGGGGTATACGAAGAACCCCTCCACTTT. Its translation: CASSEWTGVYEEPLHF.

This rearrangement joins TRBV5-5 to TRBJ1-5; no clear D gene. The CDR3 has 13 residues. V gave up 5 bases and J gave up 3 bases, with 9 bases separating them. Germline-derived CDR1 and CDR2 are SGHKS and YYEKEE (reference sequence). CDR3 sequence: CASRGLDNQPQHF. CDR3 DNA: TGTGCCAGCAGGGGCCTGGACAATCAGCCCCAGCATTTT.

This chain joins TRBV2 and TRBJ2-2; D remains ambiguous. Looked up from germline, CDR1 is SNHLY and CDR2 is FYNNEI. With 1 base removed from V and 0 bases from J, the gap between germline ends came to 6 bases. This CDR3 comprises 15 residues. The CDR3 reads CASSEVGSNTGELFF. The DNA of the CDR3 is TGTGCCAGCAGTGAAGTCGGGTCGAACACCGGGGAGCTGTTTTTT.

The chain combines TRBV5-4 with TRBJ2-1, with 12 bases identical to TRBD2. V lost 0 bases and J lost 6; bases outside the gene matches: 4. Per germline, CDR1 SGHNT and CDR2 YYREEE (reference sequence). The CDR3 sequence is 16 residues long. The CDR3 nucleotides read TGTGCCAGCAGCTTGGCCCCTAGCGGGGGGGCCAATGAGCAGTTCTTC. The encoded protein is CASSLAPSGGANEQFF.

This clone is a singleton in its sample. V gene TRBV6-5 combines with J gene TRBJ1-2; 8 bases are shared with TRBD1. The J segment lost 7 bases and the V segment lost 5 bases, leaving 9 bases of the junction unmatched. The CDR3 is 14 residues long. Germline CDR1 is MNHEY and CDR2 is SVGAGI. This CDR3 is CASSPGGATGGYTF. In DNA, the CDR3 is TGTGCCAGCAGTCCAGGGGGCGCGACTGGTGGCTACACCTTC.

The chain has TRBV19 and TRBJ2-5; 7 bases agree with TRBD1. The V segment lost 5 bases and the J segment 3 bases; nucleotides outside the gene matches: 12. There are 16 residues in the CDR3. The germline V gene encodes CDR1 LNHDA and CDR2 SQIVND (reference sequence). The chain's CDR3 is CASSPQGWTGEETQYF. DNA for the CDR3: TGTGCCAGTAGTCCCCAAGGGTGGACAGGCGAAGAGACCCAGTACTTC.

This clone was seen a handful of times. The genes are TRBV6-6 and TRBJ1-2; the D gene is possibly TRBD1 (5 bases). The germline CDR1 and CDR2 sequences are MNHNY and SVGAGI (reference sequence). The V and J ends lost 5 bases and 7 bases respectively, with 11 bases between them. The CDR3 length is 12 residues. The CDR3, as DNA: TGTGCCAGCAGTCCAGGGAAGCGTGGCTACACCTTC. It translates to CASSPGKRGYTF.

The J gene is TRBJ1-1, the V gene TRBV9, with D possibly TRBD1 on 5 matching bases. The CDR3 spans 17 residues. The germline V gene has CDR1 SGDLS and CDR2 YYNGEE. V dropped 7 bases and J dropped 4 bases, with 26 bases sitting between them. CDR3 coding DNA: TGTGCCAGCCAAAGGGACTTCCAATCGGAATTAGGCACTGAAGCTTTCTTT. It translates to CASQRDFQSELGTEAFF.

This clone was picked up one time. The CDR3 DNA is TGTGCCTGGAGTGTAAGAGGCCTCAGGGGTCAGCCCCAGCATTTT. It codes for CAWSVRGLRGQPQHF. V gene TRBV30 combines with J gene TRBJ1-5; TRBD1 might be the D (6 bases). The CDR3 has 15 amino acids. Germline CDR1 GTSNPN, CDR2 SVGIG (reference sequence). V was shortened by 0 bases and J by 6 bases, with 15 bases between the two germline ends.

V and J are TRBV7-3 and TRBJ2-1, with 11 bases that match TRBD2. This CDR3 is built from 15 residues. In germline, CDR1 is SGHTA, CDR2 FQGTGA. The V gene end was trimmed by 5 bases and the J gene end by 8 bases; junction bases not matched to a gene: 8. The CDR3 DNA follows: TGTGCCAGCAGCCGCTATAGCGGGGGGGCCTATGAGCAGTTCTTC. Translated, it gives CASSRYSGGAYEQFF.

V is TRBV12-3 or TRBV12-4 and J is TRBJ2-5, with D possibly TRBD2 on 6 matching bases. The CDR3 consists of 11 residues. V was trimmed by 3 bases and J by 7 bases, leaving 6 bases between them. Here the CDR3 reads CASSLGGTQYF. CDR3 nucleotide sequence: TGTGCCAGCAGTTTGGGAGGGACCCAGTACTTC.

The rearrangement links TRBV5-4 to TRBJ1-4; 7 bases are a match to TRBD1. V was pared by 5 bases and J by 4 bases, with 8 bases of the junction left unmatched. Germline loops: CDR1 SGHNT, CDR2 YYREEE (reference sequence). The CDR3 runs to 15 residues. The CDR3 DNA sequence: TGTGCCAGCAGGAACTGGGACAGCCTTAATGAAAAACTGTTTTTT. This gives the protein CASRNWDSLNEKLFF.

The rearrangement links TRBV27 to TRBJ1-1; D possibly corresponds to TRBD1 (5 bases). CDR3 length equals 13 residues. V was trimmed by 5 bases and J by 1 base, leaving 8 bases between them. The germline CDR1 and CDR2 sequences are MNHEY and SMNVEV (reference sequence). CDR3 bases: TGTGCCAGCAGTACCGGGGGGAACACTGAAGCTTTCTTT. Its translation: CASSTGGNTEAFF.

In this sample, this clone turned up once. The CDR3 nucleotides are TGTGCCAGCCACAGGGAATGGAATCAGCCCCAGCATTTT. This gives the protein CASHREWNQPQHF. The rearrangement uses TRBV2 and TRBJ1-5; TRBD1 might be the D (6 bases). The CDR3 spans 13 residues. Trimming stripped 8 bases from V and 4 bases from J, with 12 bases between. The germline V gene has CDR1 SNHLY and CDR2 FYNNEI.

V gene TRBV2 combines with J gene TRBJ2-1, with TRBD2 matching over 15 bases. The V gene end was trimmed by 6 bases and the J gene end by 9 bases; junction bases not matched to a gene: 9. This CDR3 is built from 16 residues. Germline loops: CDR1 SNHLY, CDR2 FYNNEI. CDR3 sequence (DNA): TGTGCCAGCAGCGGAGGACTAGCGGGGGGGCTGGGTGAGCAGTTCTTC. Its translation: CASSGGLAGGLGEQFF. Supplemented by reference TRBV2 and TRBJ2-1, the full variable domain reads EPEVTQTPSHQVTQMGQEVILRCVPISNHLYFYWYRQILGQKVEFLVSFYNNEISEKSEIFDDQFSVERPDGSNFTLKIRSTKLEDSAMYFCASSGGLAGGLGEQFFGPGTRLTVL.

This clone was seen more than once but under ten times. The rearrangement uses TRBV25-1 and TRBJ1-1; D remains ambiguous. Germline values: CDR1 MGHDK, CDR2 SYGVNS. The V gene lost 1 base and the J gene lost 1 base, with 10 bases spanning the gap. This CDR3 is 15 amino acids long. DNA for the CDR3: TGTGCCAGCAGTGAATTTGGCCGCCCGAACACTGAAGCTTTCTTT. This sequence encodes CASSEFGRPNTEAFF. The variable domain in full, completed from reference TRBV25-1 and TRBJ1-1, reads EADIYQTPRYLVIGTGKKITLECSQTMGHDKMYWYQQDPGMELHLIHYSYGVNSTEKGDLSSESTVSRIRTEHFPLTLESARPSHTSQYLCASSEFGRPNTEAFFGQGTRLTVV.

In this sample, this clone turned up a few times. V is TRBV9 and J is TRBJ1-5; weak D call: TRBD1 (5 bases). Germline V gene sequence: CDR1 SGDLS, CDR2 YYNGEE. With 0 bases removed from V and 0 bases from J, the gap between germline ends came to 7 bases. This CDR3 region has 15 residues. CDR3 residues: CASSVGGDSNQPQHF. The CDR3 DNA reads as TGTGCCAGCAGCGTAGGGGGGGATAGCAATCAGCCCCAGCATTTT.

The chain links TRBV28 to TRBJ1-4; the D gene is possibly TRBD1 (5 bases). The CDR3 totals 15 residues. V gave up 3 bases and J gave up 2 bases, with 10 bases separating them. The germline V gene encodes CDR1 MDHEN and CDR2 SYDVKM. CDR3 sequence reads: CASSFAGKTNEKLFF. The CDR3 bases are TGTGCCAGCAGTTTTGCAGGGAAGACTAATGAAAAACTGTTTTTT.

CDR3: CASSSFSGTGLTYF. Here the CDR3 DNA reads TGCGCCAGCAGCTCCTTCTCCGGGACAGGGTTGACGTACTTC. The chain combines TRBV5-1 with TRBJ2-7, with TRBD1 matching 9 bases. The CDR3 has 14 amino acids. Germline CDR1 reads SGHRS; CDR2 reads YFSETQ. Losses at the gene ends were 3 bases for V and 12 bases for J; bases not matched to a gene: 13. The entire variable domain, with the rest obtained from reference TRBV5-1 and TRBJ2-7, is as follows: KAGVTQTPRYLIKTRGQQVTLSCSPISGHRSVSWYQQTPGQGLQFLFEYFSETQRNKGNFPGRFSGRQFSNSRSEMNVSTLELGDSALYLCASSSFSGTGLTYFGPGTRLTVT.

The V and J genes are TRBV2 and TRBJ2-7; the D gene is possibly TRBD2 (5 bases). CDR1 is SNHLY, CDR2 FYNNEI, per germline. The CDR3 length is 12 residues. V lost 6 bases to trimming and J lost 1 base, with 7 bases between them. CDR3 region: CASRRESYEQYF. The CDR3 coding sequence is TGTGCCAGCAGGAGGGAATCCTACGAGCAGTACTTC.

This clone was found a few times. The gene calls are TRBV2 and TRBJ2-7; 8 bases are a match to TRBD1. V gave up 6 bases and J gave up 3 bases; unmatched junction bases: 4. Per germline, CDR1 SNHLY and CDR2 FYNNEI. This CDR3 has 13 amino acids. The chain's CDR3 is CASRTGTGYEQYF. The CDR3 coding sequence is TGTGCCAGCAGGACCGGGACAGGCTACGAGCAGTACTTC.

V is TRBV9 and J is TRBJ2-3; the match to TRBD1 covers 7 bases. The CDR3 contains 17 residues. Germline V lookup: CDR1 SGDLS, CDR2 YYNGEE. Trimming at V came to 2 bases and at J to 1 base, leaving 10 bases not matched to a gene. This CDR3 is CASSVFPRGSGTDTQYF. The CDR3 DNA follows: TGTGCCAGCAGCGTTTTCCCCAGGGGGTCGGGCACAGATACGCAGTATTTT.

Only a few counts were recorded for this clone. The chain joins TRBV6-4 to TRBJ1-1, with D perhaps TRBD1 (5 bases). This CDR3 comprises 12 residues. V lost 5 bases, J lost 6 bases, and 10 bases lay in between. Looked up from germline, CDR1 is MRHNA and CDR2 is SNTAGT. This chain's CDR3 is CASSKRQSEAFF. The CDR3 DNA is TGTGCCAGCAGTAAGCGACAGTCTGAAGCTTTCTTT.